This T cell receptor (beta chain) originates from a study of T cell repertoires in cytomegalovirus infection. Study-level information: Carrying CMV and the relevant HLA type showed in public TCR beta signatures.

Findings and limits, study-wide: Summed frequency of shared TCR beta families picked out CMV carriers who also had the relevant HLA.

TCRdb itself ran the reads through MiXCR, one entry per CDR3 protein. The repertoire holds around 750,000 distinct CDR3 sequences, with about 33% as singletons. With regard to this clonotype: The antigen is not known.

The CDR3 runs to 14 residues. Germline values: CDR1 MNHEY, CDR2 SMNVEV (reference sequence). Trimming removed 7 bases from V and 4 bases from J, with 14 bases in between. The sequence was obtained from a human donor in good health (CMV status not recorded). Some clones in this sample may be carry-over from other donors' samples. The sample consisted of cultured CD8+ T cells from PBMCs, taken from culture after CMV antigen stimulation. The rearrangement links TRBV27 to TRBJ1-5, with D possibly being TRBD1 (5 bases). The CDR3 nucleotides read TGTGCCAGCACTCCCGGGGCGACGAATCAGCCCCAGCATTTT. This codes for CASTPGATNQPQHF.